The 30 T cell receptor beta chains in this list originate from one sample, sequenced in a study of blood T cell repertoires in COVID-19. This table comes from immunoSEQ multiplex PCR, and its TCRdb copy is limited to in-frame clones, with some not included. Of roughly 110,000 clones listed, approximately 83% are singletons. Sequencing was performed on peripheral blood. Receptor source: a woman between 65 and 79 years old with acute or convalescent COVID-19.

The sample holds one count of this clone. The V call is TRBV2, the J call TRBJ1-2; D gene unclear. The CDR3 spans 12 residues. Trimming left V 6 bases short and J 8 bases short, with 13 bases between. CDR1 SNHLY and CDR2 FYNNEI come from the germline V gene. The DNA for the CDR3 is TGTGCCAGCAGCCGTTCGAGTGAGGGCTACACCTTC. Translating gives CASSRSSEGYTF.

The J gene is TRBJ1-2, the V gene TRBV11-2; a possible D gene is TRBD1 (6 bases). The V gene lost 2 bases and the J gene lost 5 bases, with 6 bases spanning the gap. Looked up from germline, CDR1 is SGHAT and CDR2 is FQNNGV. The CDR3 loop spans 12 amino acids. This chain's CDR3 is CASSLQGYGYTF. DNA for the CDR3: TGTGCCAGCAGCTTACAGGGGTATGGCTACACCTTC.

The chain recombines TRBV5-1 with TRBJ1-2; 8 nucleotides line up with TRBD1. CDR1 and CDR2 from the germline V gene are SGHRS and YFSETQ. The CDR3 has 14 residues. The J segment lost 5 bases and the V segment lost 2 bases, leaving 5 bases of the junction unmatched. In nucleotides, the CDR3 is TGCGCCAGCAGCTTAGCAGGGGGCGGGTATGGCTACACCTTC. Protein product: CASSLAGGGYGYTF.

CDR3 bases: TGTGCCAGCAGGACTCGCGGGGGGTTCCAAGAGACCCAGTACTTC. Amino acid sequence: CASRTRGGFQETQYF. This sequence joins TRBV2 and TRBJ2-5; TRBD2 agrees at 8 bases. V lost 6 bases, J lost 1 base, and 7 bases stayed unmatched. The CDR3 is 15 residues long. Per germline, CDR1 SNHLY and CDR2 FYNNEI.

This chain links TRBV7-6 with TRBJ1-6; unclear D gene. Germline CDR1 reads SGHVS; CDR2 reads FNYEAQ. CDR3 size: 15 residues. The V gene lost 1 base and the J gene lost 0 bases, with 4 bases spanning the gap. CDR3 bases: TGTGCCAGCAGCTTAGACAGCTCCTATAATTCACCCCTCCACTTT. Translated, it gives CASSLDSSYNSPLHF.

This clone has more than one count but fewer than ten. This chain uses TRBV5-1 with TRBJ1-1; a possible D gene is TRBD1 (5 bases). This CDR3 region has 17 residues. The V end was cut by 3 bases, the J end by 0 bases, with 18 bases between. Per germline, CDR1 SGHRS and CDR2 YFSETQ. The CDR3 here is CASSYEWGGTLNTEAFF. CDR3 bases: TGCGCCAGCAGCTACGAATGGGGGGGAACATTGAACACTGAAGCTTTCTTT.

A few counts support this clone. This sequence joins TRBV11-2 and TRBJ2-2; D call uncertain. This CDR3 has 14 amino acids. V shed 2 bases and J shed 1 base, with 5 bases lying between them. CDR1 and CDR2 from the germline V gene are SGHAT and FQNNGV. The CDR3 DNA follows: TGTGCCAGCAGCTTATGGCTGAACACCGGGGAGCTGTTTTTT. Its protein product is CASSLWLNTGELFF.

Only a few counts were recorded for this clone. The V gene is TRBV19, the J gene TRBJ1-5; D perhaps matches TRBD1 (5 bases). V lost 8 bases and J 1 base, leaving 15 bases between the germline ends. The CDR3 spans 15 residues. Germline V gene data show CDR1 as LNHDA and CDR2 as SQIVND (reference sequence). CDR3 sequence: CASLQEPLSNQPQHF. The CDR3 region has the DNA TGTGCCAGTCTACAGGAGCCGCTGAGCAATCAGCCCCAGCATTTT.

The chain joins TRBV12-3 or TRBV12-4 to TRBJ1-1; D is perhaps TRBD1 (5 bases). The CDR3 has 13 amino acids. The ends were cut back, 2 bases at V and 10 bases at J, with 14 bases in the middle. CDR3 sequence: CASSLRVWGGAFF. In DNA, the CDR3 is TGTGCCAGCAGTTTAAGGGTGTGGGGGGGAGCTTTCTTT.

The V gene is TRBV7-9, the J gene TRBJ1-6; 8 bases agree with TRBD1. Germline-derived CDR1 and CDR2 are SEHNR and FQNEAQ (reference sequence). The CDR3 is 18 residues long. V trimming: 1 base; J trimming: 2 bases; junction bases outside the gene matches: 7. The CDR3 is CASSLVQGVSTYNSPLHF. Here the CDR3 DNA reads TGTGCCAGCAGCTTAGTACAGGGGGTATCCACCTATAATTCACCCCTCCACTTT.

This clone was recorded a few times. The chain employs TRBV19 and TRBJ1-2; TRBD1 is a possible D gene (6 bases). Per the germline V gene, CDR1 is LNHDA and CDR2 is SQIVND (reference sequence). The CDR3 is 18 amino acids. V lost 4 bases to trimming and J lost 0 bases, with 21 bases between them. CDR3 sequence: CASSTLKTNRASNYGYTF. As DNA, the CDR3 is TGTGCCAGTAGTACCCTTAAAACAAACAGGGCTTCTAACTATGGCTACACCTTC. The full variable domain, its missing parts supplied by reference TRBV19 and TRBJ1-2, is DGGITQSPKYLFRKEGQNVTLSCEQNLNHDAMYWYRQDPGQGLRLIYYSQIVNDFQKGDIAEGYSVSREKKESFPLTVTSAQKNPTAFYLCASSTLKTNRASNYGYTFGSGTRLTVV.

The rearrangement uses TRBV7-9 and TRBJ1-1, with D maybe TRBD1 (6 bases). The CDR3 length is 15 residues. Germline V CDR1 and CDR2: SEHNR, FQNEAQ (reference sequence). V lost 1 base and J lost 7, with 16 bases in between. The CDR3, as DNA: TGTGCCAGCAGCTTAGTCAATACAGGGACGGGTGAAGCTTTCTTT. This translates into CASSLVNTGTGEAFF.

The rearrangement joins TRBV29-1 to TRBJ2-3; D ambiguous. This CDR3 is built from 16 residues. Germline V gene data show CDR1 as SQVTM and CDR2 as ANQGSEA. The V end was cut by 1 base, the J end by 0 bases, with 14 bases between. Written as DNA, the CDR3 is TGCAGCGTTGAAGGTTATGCAGGCCCTAGCACAGATACGCAGTATTTT. Amino acids: CSVEGYAGPSTDTQYF.

Here the CDR3 reads CASSLNRANYGYTF. DNA for the CDR3: TGCGCCAGCAGCTTGAACAGAGCTAACTATGGCTACACCTTC. This sequence joins TRBV5-1 and TRBJ1-2; unclear D gene. Germline lookup yields CDR1 SGHRS and CDR2 YFSETQ. With 1 base removed from V and 0 bases from J, the gap between germline ends came to 7 bases. The CDR3 spans 14 residues.

This sequence joins TRBV7-7 and TRBJ2-7; D gene ambiguous. The CDR3 length is 13 residues. From germline, CDR1 is SSHAT and CDR2 FNYEAQ (reference sequence). Trimming removed 1 base at V and 7 bases at J, with 11 bases between. The CDR3 bases are TGTGCCAGCAGCTTAGACCCATCAGGAGAGCAGTACTTC. This translates into CASSLDPSGEQYF.

This clone was counted a single time. The chain couples TRBV28 to TRBJ1-4, with D perhaps TRBD1 (5 bases). V lost 2 bases, J lost 8 bases, and 12 bases lay in between. Per the germline V gene, CDR1 is MDHEN and CDR2 is SYDVKM. The CDR3 is 14 amino acids. The DNA of the CDR3 is TGTGCCAGCAGTTTAGGCCAGGGAAAAGAAAAACTGTTTTTT. It is translated as CASSLGQGKEKLFF.

The chain uses TRBV30 and TRBJ2-5; maybe TRBD2 (6 bases). The CDR3 covers 14 residues. V was shortened by 2 bases and J by 2 bases, with 12 bases between the two germline ends. Germline CDR1 reads GTSNPN; CDR2 reads SVGIG (reference sequence). The CDR3 sequence is CAWSLGGTQETQYF. CDR3 DNA sequence: TGTGCCTGGAGTCTGGGCGGGACTCAAGAGACCCAGTACTTC.

The rearrangement links TRBV5-6 to TRBJ2-7; D may be TRBD1 (6 bases). CDR1 and CDR2 from the germline V gene are SGHDT and YYEEEE. The CDR3 totals 14 residues. V gave up 4 bases and J gave up 3 bases, with 14 bases separating them. This CDR3 is CASSPYRAGYEQYF. The CDR3 bases are TGTGCCAGCAGCCCATACAGGGCTGGCTACGAGCAGTACTTC. Drawing the rest from reference TRBV5-6 and TRBJ2-7, the complete variable domain is DAGVTQSPTHLIKTRGQQVTLRCSPKSGHDTVSWYQQALGQGPQFIFQYYEEEERQRGNFPDRFSGHQFPNYSSELNVNALLLGDSALYLCASSPYRAGYEQYFGPGTRLTVT.

The chain recombines TRBV6-5 with TRBJ2-7; no definite D call. With 6 bases removed from V and 0 bases from J, the gap between germline ends came to 15 bases. CDR3 length: 15 amino acids. The germline CDR1 and CDR2 sequences are MNHEY and SVGAGI. The chain's CDR3 is CASSRVLAFSYEQYF. The DNA of the CDR3 is TGTGCCAGCAGCCGGGTTTTAGCATTCTCCTACGAGCAGTACTTC.

The rearrangement uses TRBV6-5 and TRBJ2-2, with a tentative D call TRBD1 (7 bases). Germline assignment: CDR1 MNHEY and CDR2 SVGAGI. CDR3 size: 15 residues. Trimming took 7 bases from V and 2 from J, leaving 14 bases between them. The CDR3 sequence: CASNPQGGNTGELFF. The CDR3 DNA sequence: TGTGCCAGCAATCCGCAGGGGGGAAACACCGGGGAGCTGTTTTTT.

This chain connects TRBV2 to TRBJ2-7, with D maybe TRBD1 (5 bases). Germline assignment: CDR1 SNHLY and CDR2 FYNNEI. Trimming removed 6 bases at V and 6 bases at J, with 15 bases between. The CDR3 has 13 amino acids. The DNA of the CDR3 is TGTGCCAGCAGCCGGTTTGACAGTCGCGAGCAGTACTTC. This codes for CASSRFDSREQYF.

CDR3 nucleotides: TGTGCCAGCAGTTTACCCGGACAGGGGGCAGGAAAACTGTTTTTT. Its protein product is CASSLPGQGAGKLFF. The V gene is TRBV28, the J gene TRBJ1-4; 11 bases are a match to TRBD1. There are 15 residues in the CDR3. Germline CDR1 reads MDHEN; CDR2 reads SYDVKM. Trimming cost V 2 bases and J 10 bases; bases outside gene matches: 6. Full variable domain (remainder filled in from reference TRBV28 and TRBJ1-4): DVKVTQSSRYLVKRTGEKVFLECVQDMDHENMFWYRQDPGLGLRLIYFSYDVKMKEKGDIPEGYSVSREKKERFSLILESASTNQTSMYLCASSLPGQGAGKLFFGSGTQLSVL.

The chain combines TRBV29-1 with TRBJ2-2; TRBD1 agrees at 8 bases. The CDR3 extends over 14 amino acids. CDR1 is SQVTM and CDR2 is ANQGSEA in the germline V gene. Trimming at V came to 2 bases and at J to 5 bases, leaving 4 bases not matched to a gene. CDR3 bases: TGCAGCGTTGAATCGACAGGGGCGACCGGGGAGCTGTTTTTT. It translates to CSVESTGATGELFF.

This chain joins TRBV5-4 and TRBJ2-7; TRBD1 is a possible D gene (6 bases). The V gene's germline CDR1 is SGHNT and CDR2 YYREEE (reference sequence). V was pared by 4 bases and J by 5 bases, with 13 bases between. The CDR3 is 13 amino acids. Here the CDR3 DNA reads TGTGCCAGCAGCAATGGACAGAACCACGAGCAGTACTTC. Residues: CASSNGQNHEQYF.

The rearrangement joins TRBV5-1 to TRBJ2-3, with TRBD1 matching 7 bases. The V gene end was trimmed by 0 bases and the J gene end by 2 bases; junction bases not matched to a gene: 6. The germline V gene has CDR1 SGHRS and CDR2 YFSETQ. The CDR3 covers 16 residues. CDR3 loop: CASSLAPGTDTDTQYF. The CDR3 DNA sequence: TGCGCCAGCAGCTTGGCCCCAGGGACAGACACAGATACGCAGTATTTT. The whole variable domain, remainder taken from reference TRBV5-1 and TRBJ2-3, is KAGVTQTPRYLIKTRGQQVTLSCSPISGHRSVSWYQQTPGQGLQFLFEYFSETQRNKGNFPGRFSGRQFSNSRSEMNVSTLELGDSALYLCASSLAPGTDTDTQYFGPGTRLTVL.

This clone was found a few times. The rearrangement joins TRBV9 to TRBJ1-1; 7 bases fit TRBD1. From germline, CDR1 is SGDLS and CDR2 YYNGEE. The trim removed 0 bases at V and 1 base at J, leaving 3 bases unmatched. The CDR3 runs 15 residues. The CDR3 coding sequence is TGTGCCAGCAGCGTAGTGGCAGGGGGGAACACTGAAGCTTTCTTT. This encodes CASSVVAGGNTEAFF.

Regarding this clone: Other DNA sequences in the sample encode the same CDR3. The genes are TRBV19 and TRBJ2-3; weak D call: TRBD2 (5 bases). The CDR3 spans 15 residues. CDR1 and CDR2 from the germline V gene are LNHDA and SQIVND (reference sequence). V lost 8 bases to trimming and J lost 0 bases, with 15 bases between them. The CDR3 region is CASGPGGGSTDTQYF. The CDR3 DNA follows: TGTGCCAGTGGGCCTGGTGGAGGTAGCACAGATACGCAGTATTTT.

The chain has TRBV5-6 and TRBJ1-4; 9 bases are a match to TRBD1. V shed 1 base, J shed 7 bases, and the junction held 5 bases outside the gene matches. This CDR3 has 15 residues. Germline CDR1 reads SGHDT; CDR2 reads YYEEEE. The CDR3 region is CASSLNRGRGEKLFF. The CDR3 DNA follows: TGTGCCAGCAGCTTGAACAGGGGGCGGGGTGAAAAACTGTTTTTT.

V gene TRBV5-1 combines with J gene TRBJ2-3; D may be TRBD2 (6 bases). This CDR3 has 13 residues. The V end was cut by 3 bases, the J end by 5 bases, with 10 bases between. Per germline, CDR1 SGHRS and CDR2 YFSETQ. CDR3 sequence reads: CASSWSTRDTQYF. The CDR3 coding sequence is TGCGCCAGCAGCTGGTCGACTAGAGATACGCAGTATTTT. Full variable domain (outside the CDR3, taken from reference TRBV5-1 and TRBJ2-3): KAGVTQTPRYLIKTRGQQVTLSCSPISGHRSVSWYQQTPGQGLQFLFEYFSETQRNKGNFPGRFSGRQFSNSRSEMNVSTLELGDSALYLCASSWSTRDTQYFGPGTRLTVL.

The V call is TRBV7-9, the J call TRBJ2-3; D perhaps matches TRBD2 (5 bases). The CDR3 runs to 14 residues. CDR1 is SEHNR and CDR2 is FQNEAQ in the germline V gene (reference sequence). Trimming removed 0 bases at V and 4 bases at J, with 8 bases between. CDR3 residues: CASSLAEVADTQYF. As DNA, the CDR3 is TGTGCCAGCAGCTTAGCGGAGGTTGCAGATACGCAGTATTTT.